This T cell receptor (beta chain) came from a study of T cells in localized non-small cell lung cancer. Regarding the study as a whole: In adjacent lung appeared a median about 58 of the top 100 tumor clones.

On this clone: The antigen is not known.

Germline V lookup: CDR1 LNHDA, CDR2 SQIVND (reference sequence). V gave up 5 bases and J gave up 11 bases, with 21 bases separating them. CDR3 length: 14 amino acids. Measured with immunoSEQ multiplex PCR; TCRdb has only the in-frame clones, and not every one. The table lists some 22,000 clones, approximately 83% of them singletons, with roughly 4.8% in the top ten. The chain recombines TRBV19 with TRBJ1-1; TRBD1 might be the D (6 bases). The source of this sequence is a man aged 35 to 69 with stage II lung adenocarcinoma. Sequencing used PBMCs, obtained before any cancer treatment. The CDR3 sequence: CASSSQVGGQGAFF. The DNA of the CDR3 is TGTGCCAGTAGTTCCCAGGTCGGGGGCCAGGGGGCTTTCTTT.